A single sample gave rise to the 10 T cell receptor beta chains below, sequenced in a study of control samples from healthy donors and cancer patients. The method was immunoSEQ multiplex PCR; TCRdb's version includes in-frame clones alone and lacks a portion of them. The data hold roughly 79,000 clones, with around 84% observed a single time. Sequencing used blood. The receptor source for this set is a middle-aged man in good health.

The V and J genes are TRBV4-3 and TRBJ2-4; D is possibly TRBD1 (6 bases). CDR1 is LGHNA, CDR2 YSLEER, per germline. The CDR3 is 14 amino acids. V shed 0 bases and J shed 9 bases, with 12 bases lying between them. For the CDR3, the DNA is TGCGCCAGCAGCCAAGACGCAGGGGTAGCCATTCAGTACTTC. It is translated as CASSQDAGVAIQYF.

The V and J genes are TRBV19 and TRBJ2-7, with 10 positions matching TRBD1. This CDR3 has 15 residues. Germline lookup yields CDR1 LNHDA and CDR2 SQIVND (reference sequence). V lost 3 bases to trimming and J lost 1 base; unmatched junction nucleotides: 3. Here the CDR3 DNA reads TGTGCCAGTAGTATCGGGACAGGGGCTTCCTACGAGCAGTACTTC. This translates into CASSIGTGASYEQYF.

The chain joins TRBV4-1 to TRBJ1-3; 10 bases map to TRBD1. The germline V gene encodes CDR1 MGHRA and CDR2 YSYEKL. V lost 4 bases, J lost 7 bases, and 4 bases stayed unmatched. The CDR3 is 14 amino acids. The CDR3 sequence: CASSLGQGGNTIYF. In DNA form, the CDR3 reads TGCGCCAGCAGCCTTGGACAGGGGGGTAACACCATATATTTT.

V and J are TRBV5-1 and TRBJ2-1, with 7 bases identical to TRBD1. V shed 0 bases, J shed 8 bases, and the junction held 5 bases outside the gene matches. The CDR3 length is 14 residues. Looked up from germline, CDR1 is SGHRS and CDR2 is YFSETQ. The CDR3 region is CASSLGQGVDEQFF. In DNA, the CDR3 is TGCGCCAGCAGCTTGGGACAGGGAGTGGATGAGCAGTTCTTC. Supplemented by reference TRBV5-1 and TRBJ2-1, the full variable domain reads KAGVTQTPRYLIKTRGQQVTLSCSPISGHRSVSWYQQTPGQGLQFLFEYFSETQRNKGNFPGRFSGRQFSNSRSEMNVSTLELGDSALYLCASSLGQGVDEQFFGPGTRLTVL.

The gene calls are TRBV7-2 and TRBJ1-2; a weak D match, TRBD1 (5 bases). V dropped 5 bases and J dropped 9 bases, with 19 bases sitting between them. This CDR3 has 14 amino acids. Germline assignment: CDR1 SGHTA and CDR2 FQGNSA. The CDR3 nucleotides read TGTGCCAGCAGCCCACAGGAGGTAACCAGTAGCTACACCTTC. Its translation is CASSPQEVTSSYTF.

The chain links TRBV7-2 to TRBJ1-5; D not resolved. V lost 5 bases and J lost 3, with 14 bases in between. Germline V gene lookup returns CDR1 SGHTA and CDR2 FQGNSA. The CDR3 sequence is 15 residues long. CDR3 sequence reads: CASSNDGRNNQPQHF. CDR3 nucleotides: TGTGCCAGCAGCAATGATGGGAGGAACAATCAGCCCCAGCATTTT.

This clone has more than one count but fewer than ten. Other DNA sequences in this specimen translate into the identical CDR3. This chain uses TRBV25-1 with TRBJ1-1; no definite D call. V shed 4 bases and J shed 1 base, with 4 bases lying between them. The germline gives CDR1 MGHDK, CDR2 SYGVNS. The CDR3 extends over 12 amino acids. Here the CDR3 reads CASSGGNTEAFF. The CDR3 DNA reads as TGTGCCAGCAGTGGAGGGAACACTGAAGCTTTCTTT.

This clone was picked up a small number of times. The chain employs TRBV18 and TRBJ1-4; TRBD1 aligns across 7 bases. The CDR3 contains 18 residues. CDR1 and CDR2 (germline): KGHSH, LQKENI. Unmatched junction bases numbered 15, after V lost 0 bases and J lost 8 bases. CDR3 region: CASSPPGWIEGAGEKLFF. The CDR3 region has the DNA TGTGCCAGCTCACCACCGGGTTGGATTGAGGGGGCTGGGGAAAAACTGTTTTTT.

CDR3 DNA sequence: TGTGCCACCAGCAGAGATAGTTTCGTTATCCGGGAGGGCACCGGGGAGCTGTTTTTT. Its protein is CATSRDSFVIREGTGELFF. This chain joins TRBV15 and TRBJ2-2, with 8 positions matching TRBD2. CDR3 length equals 19 residues. With V trimmed by 0 bases and J by 4 bases, 13 bases remained unmatched. Per germline, CDR1 LNHNV and CDR2 YYDKDF (reference sequence).

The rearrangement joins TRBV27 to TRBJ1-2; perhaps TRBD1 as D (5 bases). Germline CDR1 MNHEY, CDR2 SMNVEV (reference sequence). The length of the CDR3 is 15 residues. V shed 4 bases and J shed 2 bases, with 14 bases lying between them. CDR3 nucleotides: TGTGCCAGCAGTTGGCTAGCAGGGCCGAACTATGGCTACACCTTC. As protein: CASSWLAGPNYGYTF.